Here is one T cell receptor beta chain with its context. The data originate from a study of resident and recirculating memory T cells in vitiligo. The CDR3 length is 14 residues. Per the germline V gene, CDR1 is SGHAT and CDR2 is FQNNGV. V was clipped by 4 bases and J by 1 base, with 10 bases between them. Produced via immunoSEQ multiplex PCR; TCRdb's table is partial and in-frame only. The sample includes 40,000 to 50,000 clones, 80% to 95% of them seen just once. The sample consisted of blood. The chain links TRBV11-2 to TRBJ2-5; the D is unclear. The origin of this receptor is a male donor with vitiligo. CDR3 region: CASSYRNIQETQYF. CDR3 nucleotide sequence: TGTGCCAGCAGCTACAGAAACATCCAAGAGACCCAGTACTTC.